Included here is one T cell receptor beta chain sequence, with context. Its specificity is not known. CDR1 SEHNR and CDR2 FQNEAQ come from the germline V gene (reference sequence). After removal of 0 bases from V and 10 bases from J, the junction contained 18 bases not matched to a gene. The CDR3 sequence is 18 residues long. The data were obtained in a study of T cell repertoires in cytomegalovirus infection. Study summary: Well-studied HLA-B-restricted epitopes and recently identified HLA-C-restricted epitopes of CMV were both used in the study. Shared public TCR beta signatures pointed to both CMV infection and a matching HLA type.

Each CDR3 protein gets one entry after TCRdb re-called the reads with MiXCR. Of approximately 910,000 distinct CDR3 sequences in the sample, roughly 30% are singletons; the top ten hold around an eighth. The V call is TRBV7-9, the J call TRBJ2-3; 8 bases map to TRBD2. The input for sequencing was cultured CD8+ T cells from PBMCs, taken from culture after CMV antigen stimulation. The clonotype originates from a human donor in good health (CMV status not recorded). Some clones in this sample may be carry-over from other donors' samples. The CDR3 nucleotides are TGTGCCAGCAGCTTAGCCGACGGGGGGGCCCCGGCGGGTTGGGCGCAGTATTTT. Translating gives CASSLADGGAPAGWAQYF.